The sequence of this TCR beta chain was determined in a study of cytomegalovirus exposure and HLA in healthy donors. Study-level findings and limits: Most TCR sequences were uncommon, yet certain public TCRs appeared in many donors.

Worth noting for this clone: Its matching antigen is unknown.

Trimming cost V 0 bases and J 6 bases; bases outside gene matches: 1. Germline values: CDR1 SGHDT, CDR2 YYEEEE. This CDR3 is built from 13 residues. The PCR ran on 60 Vbeta and 13 Jbeta primers. The data were produced by immunoSEQ multiplex PCR, yet TCRdb's version contains in-frame clones alone and is incomplete. The sample includes some 110,000 clones, 55% to 80% seen only once; the top ten take 2.2%. J is TRBJ2-7 and V is TRBV5-6; TRBD1 matches at 9 bases. The TCR originated in a woman aged 25 to 39 in good health and CMV-seronegative. Sequencing was performed on PBMCs. The CDR3 loop is CASSLATGGEQYF. DNA of the CDR3: TGTGCCAGCAGCTTGGCGACAGGGGGCGAGCAGTACTTC.